This entry features one T cell receptor beta chain sequence. Trimming cost V 7 bases and J 7 bases, with 14 bases left between them. The CDR3 loop spans 14 amino acids. Germline assignment: CDR1 LNHDA and CDR2 SQIVND (reference sequence). The sample comes from a study of blood T cell repertoires in COVID-19. Whole-study context: Donors in the United States, Italy and Spain gave samples during acute or convalescent COVID-19. PBMCs, B-cell-depleted T cells, or T cells provided the cDNA or gDNA that made up the material.

How the authors handled the data: Estimated nucleated cell counts came from reference gene primer amplification. Assay used: immunoSEQ multiplex PCR; TCRdb lists only in-frame clones, some missing. V, J and clone size were drawn from that table, and D and trimming were deduced from the DNA. The sample has tens of thousands of clones, more than 70% seen once; the top ten hold roughly 6.7%. The TCR originated in a human donor in a cohort sampled during active COVID-19. This rearrangement joins TRBV19 to TRBJ1-6; possibly TRBD1 for D (6 bases). The sequenced sample was peripheral blood. CDR3: CASKTTGTNSPLHF. CDR3 sequence (DNA): TGTGCCAGTAAAACAACAGGGACCAATTCACCCCTCCACTTT.